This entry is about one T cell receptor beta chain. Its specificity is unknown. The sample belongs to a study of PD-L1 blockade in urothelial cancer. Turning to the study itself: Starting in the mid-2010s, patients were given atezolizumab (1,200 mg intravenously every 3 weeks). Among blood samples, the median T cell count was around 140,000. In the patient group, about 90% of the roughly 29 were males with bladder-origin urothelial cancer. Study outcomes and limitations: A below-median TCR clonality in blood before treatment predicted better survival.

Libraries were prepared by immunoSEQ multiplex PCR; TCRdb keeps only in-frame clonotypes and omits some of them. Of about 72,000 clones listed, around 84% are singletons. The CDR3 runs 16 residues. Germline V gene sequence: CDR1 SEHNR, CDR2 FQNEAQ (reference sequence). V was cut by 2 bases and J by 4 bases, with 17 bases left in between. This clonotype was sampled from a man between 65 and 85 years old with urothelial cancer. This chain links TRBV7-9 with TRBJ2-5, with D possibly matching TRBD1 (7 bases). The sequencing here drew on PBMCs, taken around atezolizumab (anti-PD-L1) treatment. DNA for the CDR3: TGTGCCAGCAGCTTACGGTTAGCGGCAGGGGGAGAGACCCAGTACTTC. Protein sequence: CASSLRLAAGGETQYF.